Sequencing of this TCR beta chain was carried out in a study of technical replicates of blood from a handful of donors. Germline V gene sequence: CDR1 ENHRY, CDR2 SYGVKD. This CDR3 has 15 residues. Germline trimming cut 3 bases from V and 8 bases from J; bases unmatched to any gene: 5. The repertoire was sequenced with immunoSEQ multiplex PCR; TCRdb's copy has only in-frame clones and lacks some. This sample has about 6,900 clones, with about 96% found just once. The chain is built from TRBV10-3 and TRBJ2-1, with TRBD2 matching over 12 bases. This TCR derives from a human donor in good health. The sequenced sample was PBMCs. The CDR3 nucleotides read TGTGCCATCAGTGATTCGACTAGCGGGAGCGATGAGCAGTTCTTC. Protein sequence: CAISDSTSGSDEQFF.